The 4 T cell receptor beta chains below all came from one sample that was sequenced in a study of identical twins. TCRdb re-called the 5' RACE reads through MiXCR, storing one row per CDR3 protein. The sample consists of about 200,000 distinct CDR3 sequences, under 10% of them appearing once. These data were also filed under a second study, of yellow fever vaccine responses in identical twins.

Source material: memory (CD45RO+) T cells sorted from blood. The receptors come from a woman aged 18-29 years in good health.

This clonotype was recorded at least ten times. The V call is TRBV20-1, the J call TRBJ2-7; TRBD2 is a possible D gene (5 bases). The CDR3 totals 13 residues. V was clipped by 7 bases and J by 0 bases, with 13 bases between them. The germline gives CDR1 DFQATT, CDR2 SNEGSKA (reference sequence). CDR3 sequence: CSGRTPYSYEQYF. CDR3 bases: TGCAGTGGGAGGACTCCCTACTCCTACGAGCAGTACTTC.

This clonotype was seen at least ten times. V is TRBV12-3 or TRBV12-4 and J is TRBJ1-5; 8 nucleotides align to TRBD1. Unmatched junction bases numbered 3, after V lost 6 bases and J lost 2 bases. This CDR3 has 14 amino acids. The CDR3 sequence: CASSLTGGNQPQHF. CDR3 bases: TGTGCCAGCAGCTTGACAGGGGGCAATCAGCCCCAGCATTTT.

The CDR3 DNA is TGTGCCAGCTCTGGGACTAGCGCGGATACGCAGTATTTT. Amino acid sequence: CASSGTSADTQYF. The chain carries TRBV18 and TRBJ2-3; TRBD2 matches 10 bases. The CDR3 spans 13 residues. V shed 6 bases and J 6 bases; nucleotides not matched to a gene: 3. Germline values: CDR1 KGHSH, CDR2 LQKENI.

This clonotype has ten or more counts. This rearrangement joins TRBV27 to TRBJ1-1; weak D call: TRBD1 (5 bases). The CDR3 has 13 amino acids. Germline V CDR1 and CDR2: MNHEY, SMNVEV (reference sequence). The V gene lost 3 bases and the J gene lost 3 bases, with 8 bases spanning the gap. In nucleotides, the CDR3 is TGTGCCAGCAGTTTGTGGGGGGACACTGAAGCTTTCTTT. It translates to CASSLWGDTEAFF.